This is a list of T cell receptor beta chains from one sample in a study of shared clonotypes between healthy human individuals. TCRdb keeps only in-frame clones here, not all; method: immunoSEQ multiplex PCR. The sample shows some 470,000 clones, around 80% of them seen only once. The sequencing input was PBMCs. The receptors derive from a woman in her thirties or forties in good health. Some clones in this sample may be carry-over from other donors' samples. Each CDR3 is given with its conserved first and last residue. A D gene is named only where the DNA matches it firmly. Size tells how often a clone was seen (once, few, many) or the class of an expanded clone, and some rows leave it out.

v_call: TRBV2
cdr3_length: 15
clone_size: -
j_call: TRBJ1-5
d_call: TRBD1
cdr3_aa: CASSPIGQGDQPQHF
cdr3_nt: TGTGCCAGCAGCCCGATTGGACAGGGGGATCAGCCCCAGCATTTT

v_call: TRBV7-6
cdr3_length: 14
clone_size: -
j_call: TRBJ2-2
d_call: -
cdr3_aa: CASSLIPDTGELFF
cdr3_nt: TGTGCCAGCAGCTTAATTCCTGACACCGGGGAGCTGTTTTTT

v_call: TRBV5-1
cdr3_length: 16
clone_size: few
j_call: TRBJ2-7
d_call: -
cdr3_aa: CASSLGGGPSSYEQYF
cdr3_nt: TGCGCCAGCAGCCTAGGGGGAGGCCCGAGCTCCTACGAGCAGTACTTC

v_call: TRBV7-2
cdr3_length: 16
clone_size: -
j_call: TRBJ2-1
d_call: TRBD2
cdr3_aa: CASSLVPREWGNEQFF
cdr3_nt: TGTGCCAGCAGCTTAGTTCCGCGGGAGTGGGGAAATGAGCAGTTCTTC

v_call: TRBV6-5
cdr3_length: 15
clone_size: many
j_call: TRBJ2-7
d_call: TRBD1
cdr3_aa: CASAYTGTGSYEQYF
cdr3_nt: TGTGCCAGCGCCTACACCGGGACAGGGTCCTACGAGCAGTACTTC

v_call: TRBV28
cdr3_length: 13
clone_size: -
j_call: TRBJ2-7
d_call: TRBD2
cdr3_aa: CATRRGGGGEQYF
cdr3_nt: TGTGCCACCCGGCGGGGGGGAGGGGGCGAGCAGTACTTC

v_call: TRBV9
cdr3_length: 15
clone_size: few
j_call: TRBJ2-1
d_call: TRBD2
cdr3_aa: CASSVGTSGSNEQFF
cdr3_nt: TGTGCCAGCAGCGTAGGGACTAGCGGGTCCAATGAGCAGTTCTTC

v_call: TRBV11-2
cdr3_length: 18
clone_size: -
j_call: TRBJ2-7
d_call: -
cdr3_aa: CASWGPAPGLTSSYEQYF
cdr3_nt: TGTGCCAGCTGGGGGCCCGCTCCGGGACTCACGAGCTCCTACGAGCAGTACTTC

v_call: TRBV18
cdr3_length: 14
clone_size: -
j_call: TRBJ2-7
d_call: -
cdr3_aa: CASSPGITPYEQYF
cdr3_nt: TGTGCCAGCTCACCGGGCATTACCCCCTACGAGCAGTACTTC

v_call: TRBV7-6
cdr3_length: 15
clone_size: -
j_call: TRBJ2-2
d_call: -
cdr3_aa: CASSLVTTTTGELFF
cdr3_nt: TGTGCCAGCAGCTTAGTAACTACCACTACCGGGGAGCTGTTTTTT

v_call: TRBV19
cdr3_length: 14
clone_size: -
j_call: TRBJ2-5
d_call: TRBD1
cdr3_aa: CASSRTGEQETQYF
cdr3_nt: TGTGCCAGTAGTAGGACAGGGGAGCAAGAGACCCAGTACTTC

v_call: TRBV28
cdr3_length: 15
clone_size: -
j_call: TRBJ2-3
d_call: TRBD1
cdr3_aa: CASSNDRVSTDTQYF
cdr3_nt: TGTGCCAGCAGTAACGACAGGGTCAGCACAGATACGCAGTATTTT

v_call: TRBV7-9
cdr3_length: 17
clone_size: -
j_call: TRBJ2-2
d_call: TRBD2
cdr3_aa: CASNRFAGTSMFRELFF
cdr3_nt: TGTGCCAGCAACAGATTCGCCGGGACTAGCATGTTCCGGGAGCTGTTTTTT

v_call: TRBV19
cdr3_length: 12
clone_size: -
j_call: TRBJ1-4
d_call: -
cdr3_aa: CASSTRTEKLFF
cdr3_nt: TGTGCCAGTAGCACAAGGACTGAAAAACTGTTTTTT

v_call: TRBV7-2
cdr3_length: 13
clone_size: -
j_call: TRBJ1-2
d_call: -
cdr3_aa: CASSLDAVLGYTF
cdr3_nt: TGTGCCAGCAGCTTAGATGCAGTCCTTGGCTACACCTTC

v_call: TRBV11-1
cdr3_length: 15
clone_size: -
j_call: TRBJ1-1
d_call: -
cdr3_aa: CASSLSMGGGTEAFF
cdr3_nt: TGTGCCAGCAGCTTATCGATGGGCGGGGGCACTGAAGCTTTCTTT

v_call: TRBV5-8
cdr3_length: 14
clone_size: -
j_call: TRBJ2-2
d_call: -
cdr3_aa: CASSLLENTGELFF
cdr3_nt: TGTGCCAGCAGCTTACTCGAGAACACCGGGGAGCTGTTTTTT

v_call: TRBV7-2
cdr3_length: 14
clone_size: -
j_call: TRBJ2-1
d_call: -
cdr3_aa: CASGRQSSYNEQFF
cdr3_nt: TGTGCCAGCGGTCGACAGAGCTCCTACAATGAGCAGTTCTTC

v_call: TRBV7-9
cdr3_length: 15
clone_size: many
j_call: TRBJ2-6
d_call: -
cdr3_aa: CASSLVLSGANVLTF
cdr3_nt: TGTGCCAGCAGCTTAGTGCTCTCTGGGGCCAACGTCCTGACTTTC

v_call: TRBV5-6
cdr3_length: 15
clone_size: once
j_call: TRBJ1-5
d_call: -
cdr3_aa: CASSFGGGFNQPQHF
cdr3_nt: TGTGCCAGCAGCTTTGGGGGTGGGTTTAATCAGCCCCAGCATTTT

v_call: TRBV5-1
cdr3_length: 19
clone_size: many
j_call: TRBJ1-1
d_call: TRBD1
cdr3_aa: CASSLDARTGAFMNTEAFF
cdr3_nt: TGCGCCAGCAGCTTGGACGCTAGGACAGGTGCTTTCATGAACACTGAAGCTTTCTTT

v_call: TRBV7-8
cdr3_length: 14
clone_size: -
j_call: TRBJ2-7
d_call: -
cdr3_aa: CASSQDDRRGEQYF
cdr3_nt: TGTGCCAGCAGCCAAGATGATCGACGGGGCGAGCAGTACTTC

v_call: TRBV30
cdr3_length: 13
clone_size: -
j_call: TRBJ1-1
d_call: -
cdr3_aa: CAWGKALNTEAFF
cdr3_nt: TGTGCCTGGGGAAAGGCACTGAACACTGAAGCTTTCTTT

v_call: TRBV20-1
cdr3_length: 11
clone_size: -
j_call: TRBJ1-1
d_call: -
cdr3_aa: CSGVKNTEAFF
cdr3_nt: TGCAGTGGTGTCAAGAACACTGAAGCTTTCTTT

v_call: TRBV7-9
cdr3_length: 14
clone_size: -
j_call: TRBJ2-3
d_call: -
cdr3_aa: CASSFDRSTDTQYF
cdr3_nt: TGTGCCAGCAGCTTTGACAGGAGCACAGATACGCAGTATTTT

v_call: TRBV2
cdr3_length: 12
clone_size: -
j_call: TRBJ1-3
d_call: -
cdr3_aa: CATASSGNTIYF
cdr3_nt: TGTGCCACAGCGTCCTCTGGAAACACCATATATTTT

v_call: TRBV7-2
cdr3_length: 13
clone_size: -
j_call: TRBJ2-7
d_call: TRBD1
cdr3_aa: CASSLGQGIEQYF
cdr3_nt: TGTGCCAGCAGCTTGGGACAGGGAATCGAGCAGTACTTC

v_call: TRBV11-3
cdr3_length: 17
clone_size: -
j_call: TRBJ2-3
d_call: TRBD2
cdr3_aa: CASSPRAGLAGQDTQYF
cdr3_nt: TGTGCCAGCAGCCCCCGAGCGGGACTAGCGGGACAAGATACGCAGTATTTT

v_call: TRBV20-1
cdr3_length: 11
clone_size: few
j_call: TRBJ2-1
d_call: TRBD2
cdr3_aa: CSAGGLAEQFF
cdr3_nt: TGCAGTGCGGGAGGGCTAGCGGAGCAGTTCTTC

v_call: TRBV5-1
cdr3_length: 15
clone_size: few
j_call: TRBJ1-1
d_call: -
cdr3_aa: CASSLEAGMNTEAFF
cdr3_nt: TGCGCCAGCAGCTTGGAGGCGGGGATGAACACTGAAGCTTTCTTT

v_call: TRBV6-1
cdr3_length: 15
clone_size: -
j_call: TRBJ1-2
d_call: TRBD1
cdr3_aa: CASSKPRDRVSGYTF
cdr3_nt: TGTGCCAGCAGTAAACCCCGGGACAGGGTCTCTGGCTACACCTTC

v_call: TRBV2
cdr3_length: 14
clone_size: once
j_call: TRBJ2-4
d_call: -
cdr3_aa: CATNPEGAGNIQYF
cdr3_nt: TGTGCCACCAACCCGGAGGGGGCGGGAAACATTCAGTACTTC

v_call: TRBV11-2
cdr3_length: 16
clone_size: -
j_call: TRBJ1-1
d_call: TRBD1
cdr3_aa: CASSLAELRGGTEAFF
cdr3_nt: TGTGCCAGCAGCTTAGCTGAACTCAGGGGGGGAACTGAAGCTTTCTTT

v_call: TRBV18
cdr3_length: 13
clone_size: many
j_call: TRBJ1-2
d_call: -
cdr3_aa: CASARSDSYGYTF
cdr3_nt: TGTGCCAGCGCGCGATCAGACAGCTATGGCTACACCTTC

v_call: TRBV14
cdr3_length: 16
clone_size: -
j_call: TRBJ2-1
d_call: -
cdr3_aa: CASSDQSGGAYNEQFF
cdr3_nt: TGTGCCAGCAGCGATCAAAGCGGAGGGGCCTACAATGAGCAGTTCTTC

v_call: TRBV27
cdr3_length: 16
clone_size: -
j_call: TRBJ2-5
d_call: TRBD2
cdr3_aa: CASSRIAGAGRETQYF
cdr3_nt: TGTGCCAGCAGTCGGATAGCGGGAGCGGGACGGGAGACCCAGTACTTC

v_call: TRBV28
cdr3_length: 12
clone_size: -
j_call: TRBJ1-5
d_call: -
cdr3_aa: CASSYSFQPQHF
cdr3_nt: TGTGCCAGCAGCTACAGTTTTCAGCCCCAGCATTTT

v_call: TRBV7-8
cdr3_length: 13
clone_size: -
j_call: TRBJ1-2
d_call: TRBD1
cdr3_aa: CASSHGTGGGYTF
cdr3_nt: TGTGCCAGCAGCCATGGGACAGGGGGTGGCTACACCTTC

v_call: TRBV7-9
cdr3_length: 14
clone_size: -
j_call: TRBJ2-3
d_call: -
cdr3_aa: CASSLGGEADTQYF
cdr3_nt: TGTGCCAGCAGCTTAGGGGGGGAGGCAGATACGCAGTATTTT

v_call: TRBV2
cdr3_length: 14
clone_size: -
j_call: TRBJ1-5
d_call: TRBD1
cdr3_aa: CASRGTGTPQPQHF
cdr3_nt: TGTGCCAGCAGGGGGACAGGGACCCCTCAGCCCCAGCATTTT

v_call: TRBV10-3
cdr3_length: 15
clone_size: once
j_call: TRBJ2-4
d_call: TRBD2
cdr3_aa: CAISDSGTRKNIQYF
cdr3_nt: TGTGCCATCAGTGACTCGGGGACTAGAAAAAACATTCAGTACTTC

v_call: TRBV2
cdr3_length: 12
clone_size: -
j_call: TRBJ1-4
d_call: TRBD1
cdr3_aa: CASSQRGTAKLF
cdr3_nt: TGTGCCAGCAGCCAGAGAGGGACAGCTAAGCTTTTT

v_call: TRBV7-2
cdr3_length: 13
clone_size: -
j_call: TRBJ1-4
d_call: -
cdr3_aa: CASSFSGNEKLFF
cdr3_nt: TGTGCCAGCAGCTTTTCAGGGAATGAAAAACTGTTTTTT

v_call: TRBV29-1
cdr3_length: 13
clone_size: -
j_call: TRBJ2-7
d_call: TRBD1
cdr3_aa: CSVAGTGGAEQYF
cdr3_nt: TGCAGCGTCGCCGGGACAGGGGGCGCCGAGCAGTACTTC

v_call: TRBV7-2
cdr3_length: 15
clone_size: few
j_call: TRBJ2-6
d_call: -
cdr3_aa: CASSLEPSGANVLTF
cdr3_nt: TGTGCCAGCAGCTTGGAGCCCTCTGGGGCCAACGTCCTGACTTTC

v_call: TRBV7-9
cdr3_length: 12
clone_size: -
j_call: TRBJ1-1
d_call: -
cdr3_aa: CASSLAGTEAFF
cdr3_nt: TGTGCCAGCAGCTTAGCCGGGACTGAAGCTTTCTTT

v_call: TRBV10-3
cdr3_length: 13
clone_size: -
j_call: TRBJ1-1
d_call: -
cdr3_aa: CAITGQENTEAFF
cdr3_nt: TGTGCCATCACGGGCCAGGAGAACACTGAAGCTTTCTTT

v_call: TRBV4-2
cdr3_length: 14
clone_size: -
j_call: TRBJ1-2
d_call: -
cdr3_aa: CASSQESLNYGYTF
cdr3_nt: TGTGCCAGCAGCCAAGAAAGCCTTAACTATGGCTACACCTTC